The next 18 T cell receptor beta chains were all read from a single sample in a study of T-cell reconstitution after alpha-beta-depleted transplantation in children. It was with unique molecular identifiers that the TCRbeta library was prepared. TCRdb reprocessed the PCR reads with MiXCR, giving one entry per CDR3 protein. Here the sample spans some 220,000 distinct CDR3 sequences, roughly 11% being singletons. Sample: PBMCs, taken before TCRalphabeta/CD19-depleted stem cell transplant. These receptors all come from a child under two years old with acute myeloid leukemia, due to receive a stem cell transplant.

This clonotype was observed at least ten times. The CDR3 is CSAGTRLSNEQFF. The CDR3 DNA reads as TGCAGCGCCGGGACTAGGCTTTCAAATGAGCAGTTCTTC. The chain is built from TRBV29-1 and TRBJ2-1; 8 positions match TRBD2. Germline assignment: CDR1 SQVTM and CDR2 ANQGSEA. The CDR3 spans 13 residues. Unmatched junction bases numbered 9, after V lost 7 bases and J lost 7 bases.

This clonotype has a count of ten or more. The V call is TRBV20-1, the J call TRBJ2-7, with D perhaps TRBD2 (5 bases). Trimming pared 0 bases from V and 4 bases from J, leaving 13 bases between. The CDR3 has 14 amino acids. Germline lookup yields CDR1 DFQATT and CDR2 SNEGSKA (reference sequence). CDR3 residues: CSARDGRGSYEQYF. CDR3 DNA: TGCAGTGCTAGAGATGGACGTGGGAGTTACGAGCAGTACTTC.

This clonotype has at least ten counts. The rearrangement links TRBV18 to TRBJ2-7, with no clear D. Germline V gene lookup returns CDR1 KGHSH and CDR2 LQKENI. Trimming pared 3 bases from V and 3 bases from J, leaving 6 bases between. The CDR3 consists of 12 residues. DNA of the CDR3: TGTGCCAGCTCACCCGAGCGCTACGAGCAGTACTTC. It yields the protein CASSPERYEQYF.

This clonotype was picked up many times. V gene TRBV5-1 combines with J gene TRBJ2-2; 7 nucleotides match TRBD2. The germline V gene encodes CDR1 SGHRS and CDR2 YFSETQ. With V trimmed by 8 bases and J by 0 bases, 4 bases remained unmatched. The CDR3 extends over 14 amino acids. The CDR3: CASKSGTNTGELFF. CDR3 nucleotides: TGCGCCAGTAAAAGCGGGACGAACACCGGGGAGCTGTTTTTT.

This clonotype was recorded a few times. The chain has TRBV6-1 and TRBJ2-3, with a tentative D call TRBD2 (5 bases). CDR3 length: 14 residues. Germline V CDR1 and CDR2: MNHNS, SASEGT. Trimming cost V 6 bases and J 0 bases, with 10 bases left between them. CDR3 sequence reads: CASSRTASTDTQYF. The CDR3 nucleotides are TGTGCCAGCAGCCGGACTGCTAGCACAGATACGCAGTATTTT.

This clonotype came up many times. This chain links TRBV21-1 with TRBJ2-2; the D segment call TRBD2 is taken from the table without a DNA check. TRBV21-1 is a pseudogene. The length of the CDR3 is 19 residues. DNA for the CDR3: TGTGCCAGCAGCACGGGACTAGCGGGAGGGCCTAGGTACACCGGGGAGCTGTTTTTT. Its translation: CASSTGLAGGPRYTGELFF.

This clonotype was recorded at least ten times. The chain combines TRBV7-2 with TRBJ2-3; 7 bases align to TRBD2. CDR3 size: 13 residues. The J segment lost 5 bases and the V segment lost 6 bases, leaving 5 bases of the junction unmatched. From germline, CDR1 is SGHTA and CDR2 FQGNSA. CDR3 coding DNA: TGTGCCAGCAGAGTTGCGGGAGAAGATACGCAGTATTTT. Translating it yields CASRVAGEDTQYF.

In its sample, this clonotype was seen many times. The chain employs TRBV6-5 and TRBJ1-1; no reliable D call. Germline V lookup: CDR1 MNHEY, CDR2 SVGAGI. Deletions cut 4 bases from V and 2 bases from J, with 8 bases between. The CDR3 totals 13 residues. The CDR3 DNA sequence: TGTGCCAGCAGTTCTTACGGAAACACTGAAGCTTTCTTT. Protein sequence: CASSSYGNTEAFF.

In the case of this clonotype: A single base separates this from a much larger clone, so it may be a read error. CDR3: CSAGGDRGTEASF. In DNA form, the CDR3 reads TGCAGTGCTGGGGGGGACAGGGGTACTGAAGCTTCCTTT. The chain joins TRBV20-1 to TRBJ1-1, with TRBD1 identical over 10 bases. This CDR3 is 13 amino acids long. Germline V gene lookup returns CDR1 DFQATT and CDR2 SNEGSKA (reference sequence).

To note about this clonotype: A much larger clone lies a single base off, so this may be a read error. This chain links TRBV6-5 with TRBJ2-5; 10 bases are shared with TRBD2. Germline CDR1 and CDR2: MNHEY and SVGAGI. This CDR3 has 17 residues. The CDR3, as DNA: TGTGCCAGCAGTTACGGGGGGACTAGCGTCATCCAAGAGGCCCAGTACTTC. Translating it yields CASSYGGTSVIQEAQYF.

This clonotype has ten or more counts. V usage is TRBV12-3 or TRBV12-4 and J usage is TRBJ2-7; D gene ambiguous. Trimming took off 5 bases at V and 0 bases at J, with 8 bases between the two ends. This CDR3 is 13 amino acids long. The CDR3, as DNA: TGTGCCAGCAGTCCCAGACCCTCCTACGAGCAGTACTTC. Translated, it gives CASSPRPSYEQYF.

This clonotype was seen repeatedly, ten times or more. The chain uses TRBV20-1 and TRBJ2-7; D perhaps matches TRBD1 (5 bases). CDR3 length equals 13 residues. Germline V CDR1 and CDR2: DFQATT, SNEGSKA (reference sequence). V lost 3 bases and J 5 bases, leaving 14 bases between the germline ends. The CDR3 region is CSASKWQGHEQYF. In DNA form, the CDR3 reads TGCAGTGCTAGTAAATGGCAGGGCCACGAGCAGTACTTC.

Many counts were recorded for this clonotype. CDR3 in DNA: TGCGCCAGCAGCTTGGGTGGTACCTCTGGGGCCAACGTCCTGACTTTC. This sequence encodes CASSLGGTSGANVLTF. The chain couples TRBV5-1 to TRBJ2-6; no definite D call. This CDR3 is 16 amino acids long. CDR1 and CDR2 (germline): SGHRS, YFSETQ. V was pared by 0 bases and J by 0 bases, with 7 bases between.

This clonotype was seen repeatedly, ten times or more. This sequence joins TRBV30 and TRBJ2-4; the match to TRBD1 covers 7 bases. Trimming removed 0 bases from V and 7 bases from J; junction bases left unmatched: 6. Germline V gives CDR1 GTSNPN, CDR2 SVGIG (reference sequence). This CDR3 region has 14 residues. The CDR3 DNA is TGTGCCTGGAGTGTGACAGGGCCGGGTAACATTCAGTACTTC. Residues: CAWSVTGPGNIQYF.

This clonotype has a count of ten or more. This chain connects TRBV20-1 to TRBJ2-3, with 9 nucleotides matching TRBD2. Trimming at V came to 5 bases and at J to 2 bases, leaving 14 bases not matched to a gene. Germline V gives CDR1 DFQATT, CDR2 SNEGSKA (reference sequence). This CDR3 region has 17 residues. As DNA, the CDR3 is TGCAGTGCTGAAACCCCTAGCGGGGCTGGGGACACAGATACGCAGTATTTT. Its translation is CSAETPSGAGDTDTQYF.

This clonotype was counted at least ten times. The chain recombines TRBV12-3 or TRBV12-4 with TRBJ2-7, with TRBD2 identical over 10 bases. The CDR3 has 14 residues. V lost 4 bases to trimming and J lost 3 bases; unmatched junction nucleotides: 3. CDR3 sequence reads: CASSWTSGLYEQYF. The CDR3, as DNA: TGTGCCAGCAGTTGGACTAGCGGCCTCTACGAGCAGTACTTC.

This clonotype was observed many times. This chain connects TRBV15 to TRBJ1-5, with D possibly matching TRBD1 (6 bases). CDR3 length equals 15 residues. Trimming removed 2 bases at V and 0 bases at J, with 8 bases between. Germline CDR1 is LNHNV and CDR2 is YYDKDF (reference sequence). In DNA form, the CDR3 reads TGTGCCACCAGCAGACAGGGGTATAGCAATCAGCCCCAGCATTTT. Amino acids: CATSRQGYSNQPQHF.

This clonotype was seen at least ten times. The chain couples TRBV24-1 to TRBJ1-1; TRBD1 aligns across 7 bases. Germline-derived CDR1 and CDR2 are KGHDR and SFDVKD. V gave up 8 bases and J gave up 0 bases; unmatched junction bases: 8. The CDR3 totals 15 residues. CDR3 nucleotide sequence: TGTGCCACCACGCGCAGGGGGAAGTTGAACACTGAAGCTTTCTTT. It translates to CATTRRGKLNTEAFF.